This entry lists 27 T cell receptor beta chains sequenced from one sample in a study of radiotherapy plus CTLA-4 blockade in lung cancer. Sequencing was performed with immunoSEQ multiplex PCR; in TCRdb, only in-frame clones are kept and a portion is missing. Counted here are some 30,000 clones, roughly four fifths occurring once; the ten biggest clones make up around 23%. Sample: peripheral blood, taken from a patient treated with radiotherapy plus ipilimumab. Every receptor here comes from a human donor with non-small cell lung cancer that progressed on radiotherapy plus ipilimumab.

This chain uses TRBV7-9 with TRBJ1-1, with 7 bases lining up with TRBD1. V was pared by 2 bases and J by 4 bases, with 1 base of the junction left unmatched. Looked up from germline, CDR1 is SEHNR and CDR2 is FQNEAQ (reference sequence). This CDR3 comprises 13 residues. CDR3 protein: CASSLSGGTEAFF. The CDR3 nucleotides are TGTGCCAGCAGCTTATCAGGGGGCACTGAAGCTTTCTTT.

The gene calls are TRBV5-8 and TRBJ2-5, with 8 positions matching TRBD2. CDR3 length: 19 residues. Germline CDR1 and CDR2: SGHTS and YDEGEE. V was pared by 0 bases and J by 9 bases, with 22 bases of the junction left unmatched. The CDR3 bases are TGTGCCAGCAGCTTGGCCCCTGTCACCCCAGCGGGGGATACCGGGGCCCAGTACTTC. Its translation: CASSLAPVTPAGDTGAQYF.

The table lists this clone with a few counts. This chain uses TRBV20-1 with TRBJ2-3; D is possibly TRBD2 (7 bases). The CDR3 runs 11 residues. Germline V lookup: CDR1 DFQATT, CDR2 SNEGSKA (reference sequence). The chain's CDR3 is CSAGARDTQYF. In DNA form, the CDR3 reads TGCAGCGCGGGGGCCCGGGATACGCAGTATTTT.

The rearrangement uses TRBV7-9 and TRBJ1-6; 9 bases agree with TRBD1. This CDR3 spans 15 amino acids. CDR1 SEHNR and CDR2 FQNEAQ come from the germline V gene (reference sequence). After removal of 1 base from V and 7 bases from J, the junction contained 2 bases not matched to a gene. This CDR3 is CASSLVGTGNSPLHF. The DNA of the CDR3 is TGTGCCAGCAGCTTAGTCGGGACAGGGAATTCACCCCTCCACTTT. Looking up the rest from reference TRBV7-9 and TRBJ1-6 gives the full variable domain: DTGVSQNPRHKITKRGQNVTFRCDPISEHNRLYWYRQTLGQGPEFLTYFQNEAQLEKSRLLSDRFSAERPKGSFSTLEIQRTEQGDSAMYLCASSLVGTGNSPLHFGNGTRLTVT.

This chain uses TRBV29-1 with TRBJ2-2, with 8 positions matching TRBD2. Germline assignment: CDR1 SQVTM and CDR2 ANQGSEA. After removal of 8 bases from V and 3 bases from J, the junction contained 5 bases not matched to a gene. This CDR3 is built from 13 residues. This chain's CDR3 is CSFGLAHTGELFF. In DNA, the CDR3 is TGCAGCTTCGGACTAGCCCACACCGGGGAGCTGTTTTTT.

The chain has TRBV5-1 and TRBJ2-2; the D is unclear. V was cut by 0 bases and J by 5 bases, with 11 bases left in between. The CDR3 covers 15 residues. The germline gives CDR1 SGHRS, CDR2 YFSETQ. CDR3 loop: CASSLEVTGTGELFF. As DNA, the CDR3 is TGCGCCAGCAGCTTGGAAGTTACCGGTACCGGGGAGCTGTTTTTT.

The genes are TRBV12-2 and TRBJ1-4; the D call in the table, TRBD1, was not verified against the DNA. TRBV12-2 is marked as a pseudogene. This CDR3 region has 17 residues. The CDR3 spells CASRPKGTGEIYEKLFF. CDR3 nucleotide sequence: TGTGCAAGTCGCCCAAAGGGGACAGGGGAGATCTACGAAAAACTGTTTTTT.

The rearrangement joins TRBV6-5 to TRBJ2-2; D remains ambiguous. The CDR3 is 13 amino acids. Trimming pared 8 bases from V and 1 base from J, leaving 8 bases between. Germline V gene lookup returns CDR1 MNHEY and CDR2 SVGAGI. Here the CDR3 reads CASLTGNTGELFF. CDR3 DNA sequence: TGTGCCAGCCTTACGGGGAACACCGGGGAGCTGTTTTTT.

CDR3 DNA: TGTGCCAGCTCACCCGGACAGGGGGGAACCTACGAGCAGTACTTC. It codes for CASSPGQGGTYEQYF. The V call is TRBV18, the J call TRBJ2-7, with TRBD1 matching 10 bases. J gave up 2 bases and V 3 bases, and 4 bases lay outside the gene matches. Germline CDR1 KGHSH, CDR2 LQKENI. CDR3 size: 15 residues.

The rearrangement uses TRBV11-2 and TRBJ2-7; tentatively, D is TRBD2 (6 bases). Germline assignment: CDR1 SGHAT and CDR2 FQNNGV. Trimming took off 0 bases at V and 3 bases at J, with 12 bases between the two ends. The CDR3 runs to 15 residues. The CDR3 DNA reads TGTGCCAGCAGCTTAGAGGGGGGACGGTTCTACGAGCAGTACTTC. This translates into CASSLEGGRFYEQYF.

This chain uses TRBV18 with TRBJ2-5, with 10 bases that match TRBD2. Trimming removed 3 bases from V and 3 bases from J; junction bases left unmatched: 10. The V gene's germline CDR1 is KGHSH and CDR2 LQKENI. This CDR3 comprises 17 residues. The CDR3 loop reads CASSPLAASGGKETQYF. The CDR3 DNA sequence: TGTGCCAGCTCACCCCTAGCGGCTAGCGGGGGAAAAGAGACCCAGTACTTC.

In nucleotides, the CDR3 is TGTGCCAGCAGTGAGGGGGACCAGGGGGTCTACGAGCAGTACTTC. Protein: CASSEGDQGVYEQYF. The V gene is TRBV2, the J gene TRBJ2-7, with 7 bases matching TRBD1. J lost 3 bases, V lost 3 bases, and 8 bases had no gene match. Per germline, CDR1 SNHLY and CDR2 FYNNEI. The length of the CDR3 is 15 residues.

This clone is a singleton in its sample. The CDR3 here is CASSGTGGPYEQYF. CDR3 sequence (DNA): TGTGCCAGCAGTGGTACAGGCGGCCCCTACGAGCAGTACTTC. The rearrangement joins TRBV6-1 to TRBJ2-7; tentatively, D is TRBD1 (5 bases). The germline gives CDR1 MNHNS, CDR2 SASEGT. With 4 bases removed from V and 2 bases from J, the gap between germline ends came to 12 bases. The CDR3 totals 14 residues.

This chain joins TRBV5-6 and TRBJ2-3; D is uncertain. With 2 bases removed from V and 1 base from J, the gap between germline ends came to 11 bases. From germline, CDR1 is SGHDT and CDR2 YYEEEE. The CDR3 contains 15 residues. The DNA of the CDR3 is TGTGCCAGCAGCTTTGATGGAGCAGGCACAGATACGCAGTATTTT. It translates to CASSFDGAGTDTQYF.

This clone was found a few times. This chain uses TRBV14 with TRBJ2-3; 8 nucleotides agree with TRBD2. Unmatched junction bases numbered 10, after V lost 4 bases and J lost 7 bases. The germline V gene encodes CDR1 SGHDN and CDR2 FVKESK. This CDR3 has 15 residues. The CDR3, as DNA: TGTGCCAGCAGCCCGCCGGGGGGGGGCCGGTATACGCAGTATTTT. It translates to CASSPPGGGRYTQYF.

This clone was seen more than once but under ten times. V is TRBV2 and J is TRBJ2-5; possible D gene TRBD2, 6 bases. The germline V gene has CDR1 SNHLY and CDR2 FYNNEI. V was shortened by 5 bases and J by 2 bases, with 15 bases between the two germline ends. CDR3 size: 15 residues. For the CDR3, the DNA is TGTGCCAGCAGTCAGGGTAAAGGAGGGCAAGAGACCCAGTACTTC. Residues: CASSQGKGGQETQYF.

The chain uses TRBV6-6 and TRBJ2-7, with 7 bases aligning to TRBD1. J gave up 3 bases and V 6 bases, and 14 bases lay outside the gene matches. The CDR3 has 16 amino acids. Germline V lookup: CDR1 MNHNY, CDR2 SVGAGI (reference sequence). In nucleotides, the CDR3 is TGTGCCAGCAGCTCACCCGCGCACCGACAGGGCTACGAGCAGTACTTC. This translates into CASSSPAHRQGYEQYF.

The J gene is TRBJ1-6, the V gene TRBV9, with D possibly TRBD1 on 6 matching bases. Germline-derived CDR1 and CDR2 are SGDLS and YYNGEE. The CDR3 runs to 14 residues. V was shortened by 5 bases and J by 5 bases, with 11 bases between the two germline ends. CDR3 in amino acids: CASRKGENNSPLHF. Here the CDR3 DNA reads TGTGCCAGCAGAAAGGGGGAGAATAATTCACCCCTCCACTTT.

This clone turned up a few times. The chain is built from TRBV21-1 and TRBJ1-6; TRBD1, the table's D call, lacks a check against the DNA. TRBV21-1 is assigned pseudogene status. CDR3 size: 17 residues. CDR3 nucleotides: TGTGCCAGCAGTGAATGGCAGGGAAGCTCCTATAATTCACCCCTCCACTTT. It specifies CASSEWQGSSYNSPLHF.

CDR3 loop: CASSADSGTGTYYEQYF. CDR3 DNA sequence: TGCGCCAGCAGCGCAGATTCGGGGACAGGGACCTACTACGAGCAGTACTTC. This chain links TRBV4-1 with TRBJ2-7; TRBD1 aligns across 9 bases. This CDR3 contains 17 residues. Per germline, CDR1 MGHRA and CDR2 YSYEKL. Trimming removed 5 bases from V and 3 bases from J; junction bases left unmatched: 14.

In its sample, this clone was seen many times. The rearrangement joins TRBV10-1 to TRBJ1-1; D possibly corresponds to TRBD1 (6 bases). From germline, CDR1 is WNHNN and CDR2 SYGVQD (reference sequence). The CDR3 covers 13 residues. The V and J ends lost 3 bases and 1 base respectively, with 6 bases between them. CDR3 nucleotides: TGCGCCAGCAGTGAACAGGGGAACACTGAAGCTTTCTTT. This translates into CASSEQGNTEAFF.

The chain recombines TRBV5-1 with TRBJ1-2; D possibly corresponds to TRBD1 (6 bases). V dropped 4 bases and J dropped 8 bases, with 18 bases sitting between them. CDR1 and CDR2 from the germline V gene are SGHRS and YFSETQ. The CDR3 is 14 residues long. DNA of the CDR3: TGCGCCAGCAGCGCCTACAGGGACGACCGGGGCTACACCTTC. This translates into CASSAYRDDRGYTF.

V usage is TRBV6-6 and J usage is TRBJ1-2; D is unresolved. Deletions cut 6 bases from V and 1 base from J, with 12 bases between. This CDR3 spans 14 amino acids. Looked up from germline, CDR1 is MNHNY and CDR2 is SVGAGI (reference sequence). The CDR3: CASSLRGVNYGYTF. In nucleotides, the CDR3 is TGTGCCAGCAGCCTCCGGGGAGTTAACTATGGCTACACCTTC.

The CDR3 region has the DNA TGTGCCAGCAGCCCCCGACAGGGAGGCTCTTCACCCCTCCACTTT. Amino acids: CASSPRQGGSSPLHF. This rearrangement joins TRBV9 to TRBJ1-6; 7 bases align to TRBD1. This CDR3 contains 15 residues. Germline assignment: CDR1 SGDLS and CDR2 YYNGEE. Germline trimming cut 4 bases from V and 9 bases from J; bases unmatched to any gene: 10.

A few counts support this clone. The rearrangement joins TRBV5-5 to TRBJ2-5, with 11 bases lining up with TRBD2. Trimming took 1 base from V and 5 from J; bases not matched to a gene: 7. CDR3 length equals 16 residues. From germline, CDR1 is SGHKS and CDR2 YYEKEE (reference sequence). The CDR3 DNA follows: TGTGCCAGCAGCTTGTTAGCGGGGGGGCCTTCCGAGACCCAGTACTTC. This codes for CASSLLAGGPSETQYF.

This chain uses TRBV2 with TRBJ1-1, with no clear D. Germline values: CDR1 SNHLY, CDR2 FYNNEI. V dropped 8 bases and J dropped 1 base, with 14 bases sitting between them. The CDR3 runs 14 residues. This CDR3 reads CASFEAHSNTEAFF. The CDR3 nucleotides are TGTGCCAGCTTTGAGGCCCATTCGAACACTGAAGCTTTCTTT.

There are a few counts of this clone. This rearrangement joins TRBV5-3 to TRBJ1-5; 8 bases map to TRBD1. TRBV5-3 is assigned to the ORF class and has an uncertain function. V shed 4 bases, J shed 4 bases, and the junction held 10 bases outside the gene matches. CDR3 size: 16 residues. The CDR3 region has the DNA TGTGCCAGAAGCGACGGACAGGGATTAGTTAATCAGCCCCAGCATTTT. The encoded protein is CARSDGQGLVNQPQHF.